The 26 T cell receptor beta chains below come from one sample, sequenced in a study of CD8 T cells in Susac syndrome. Reverse transcription of roughly 0.5 to 1 ug RNA was carried out with random hexamers. Via MiXCR, TCRdb re-called the immunoSEQ multiplex PCR reads, giving one row per CDR3 protein. The table includes 150,000 or so distinct CDR3 sequences, about 95% detected once. Specimen: CD4+ T cells from PBMCs. These receptors were obtained from a human donor with Susac syndrome.

The chain employs TRBV29-1 and TRBJ2-7; D unclear. Trimming shortened V by 6 bases and J by 4 bases, and 10 bases separated the two germline ends. The CDR3 consists of 11 residues. Germline V CDR1 and CDR2: SQVTM, ANQGSEA. The CDR3 loop reads CSVEMSYEQYF. The CDR3 nucleotides are TGCAGCGTCGAGATGAGTTACGAGCAGTACTTC.

The chain uses TRBV11-2 and TRBJ2-3, with 12 nucleotides matching TRBD2. The CDR3 covers 17 residues. Germline CDR1 is SGHAT and CDR2 is FQNNGV. The J segment lost 2 bases and the V segment lost 5 bases, leaving 8 bases of the junction unmatched. The CDR3 DNA reads TGTGCCAGCAGCCCAAGACTAGCGGGGGCCTACACAGATACGCAGTATTTT. This sequence encodes CASSPRLAGAYTDTQYF.

The V call is TRBV10-3, the J call TRBJ1-6, with 10 positions matching TRBD1. J was trimmed by 9 bases and V by 6 bases; bases with no gene match: 2. From germline, CDR1 is ENHRY and CDR2 SYGVKD. The CDR3 runs 13 residues. The CDR3 reads CAISRDRGSPLHF. Written as DNA, the CDR3 is TGTGCCATCAGCCGGGACAGGGGTTCACCCCTCCACTTT.

The chain joins TRBV3-1 to TRBJ1-5, with D maybe TRBD1 (6 bases). The CDR3 spans 19 residues. The V end lost 1 base, the J end lost 4 bases, and 23 bases lay between the germline ends. From germline, CDR1 is LGHDT and CDR2 YNNKEL (reference sequence). The CDR3 nucleotides are TGTGCCAGCAGCCAAGGGTTGGCGCACAGGGCCTTACCGAATCAGCCCCAGCATTTT. Its translation is CASSQGLAHRALPNQPQHF.

As for this clonotype: The junction shows a germline mismatch at one end, possibly a read error. V usage is TRBV6-2 or TRBV6-3 and J usage is TRBJ2-1, with unresolved D. CDR3 length: 9 amino acids. Germline lookup yields CDR1 MNHEY and CDR2 SVGEGT. The CDR3 DNA is TGTGCCAGCAGTCCTCCGCCAAGGTTC. Translated, it gives CASSPPPRF.

The V gene is TRBV3-1, the J gene TRBJ1-2; D remains ambiguous. In germline, CDR1 is LGHDT, CDR2 YNNKEL (reference sequence). Trimming cost V 3 bases and J 0 bases, with 8 bases left between them. The CDR3 runs 14 residues. CDR3 coding DNA: TGTGCCAGCAGCCAGGGTGGGACTAACTATGGCTACACCTTC. It encodes CASSQGGTNYGYTF.

V gene TRBV3-1 combines with J gene TRBJ2-1, with TRBD2 as a possible D gene (6 bases). The CDR3 runs 15 residues. Looked up from germline, CDR1 is LGHDT and CDR2 is YNNKEL (reference sequence). The V gene lost 8 bases and the J gene lost 1 base, with 15 bases spanning the gap. The CDR3 here is CASGRDSTSYNEQFF. CDR3 nucleotides: TGTGCCAGCGGCCGGGACTCGACATCCTACAATGAGCAGTTCTTC.

V gene TRBV3-1 combines with J gene TRBJ2-5, with 7 positions matching TRBD2. The V segment lost 3 bases and the J segment 2 bases; nucleotides outside the gene matches: 3. The CDR3 loop spans 14 amino acids. Germline V gene data show CDR1 as LGHDT and CDR2 as YNNKEL (reference sequence). The CDR3 DNA follows: TGTGCCAGCAGCCATATGCGGGGGCAAGAGACCCAGTACTTC. Translated, it gives CASSHMRGQETQYF.

The gene calls are TRBV20-1 and TRBJ2-7, with D unresolved. This CDR3 has 12 amino acids. Germline loops: CDR1 DFQATT, CDR2 SNEGSKA (reference sequence). The germline V and J ends were trimmed by 6 bases and 5 bases, with 14 bases remaining between them. The CDR3 sequence is CSARSPPNEQYF. The CDR3 DNA follows: TGCAGTGCCCGCTCCCCCCCCAACGAGCAGTACTTC.

V and J are TRBV2 and TRBJ1-6; maybe TRBD1 (6 bases). The CDR3 sequence is 13 residues long. V shed 6 bases and J shed 10 bases, with 13 bases lying between them. Germline CDR1 and CDR2: SNHLY and FYNNEI. The CDR3 nucleotides read TGTGCCAGCAGGGTCGCAGGGGACTCACCCCTCCACTTT. It codes for CASRVAGDSPLHF.

CDR3 in amino acids: CASSVDEATGLENGYTF. CDR3 DNA: TGTGCCAGCAGCGTAGACGAAGCTACAGGATTGGAGAATGGCTACACCTTC. V and J are TRBV9 and TRBJ1-2, with D perhaps TRBD1 (5 bases). V lost 0 bases, J lost 6 bases, and 21 bases lay in between. The CDR3 is 17 residues long. Looked up from germline, CDR1 is SGDLS and CDR2 is YYNGEE.

This chain joins TRBV20-1 and TRBJ2-3, with 7 positions matching TRBD2. There are 15 residues in the CDR3. Trimming removed 4 bases from V and 4 bases from J; junction bases left unmatched: 11. The germline V gene encodes CDR1 DFQATT and CDR2 SNEGSKA (reference sequence). The CDR3: CSAIPPATSPDTQYF. CDR3 bases: TGCAGTGCTATCCCCCCCGCGACTAGCCCAGATACGCAGTATTTT.

Worth noting for this clonotype: Given the absence of the conserved phenylalanine or tryptophan at the CDR3 end, a read error is likely. It is unclear where the CDR3 begins or ends on the DNA, so no DNA is shown, and the CDR3 is as TCRdb lists it. The chain combines TRBV3-1 with TRBJ2-5; no check of the table's D call, TRBD1, against the DNA was made. The V gene's germline CDR1 is LGHDT and CDR2 YNNKEL (reference sequence). 13 amino acids form the CDR3, both terminal residues included. CDR3 region: CASSQDVWGGQDL.

This sequence joins TRBV2 and TRBJ2-3; TRBD2 matches at 11 bases. Losses at the gene ends were 2 bases for V and 3 bases for J; bases not matched to a gene: 7. The CDR3 sequence is 17 residues long. Germline CDR1 and CDR2: SNHLY and FYNNEI. The CDR3 region is CASSEFSLAGGTDTQYF. The CDR3 DNA follows: TGTGCCAGCAGTGAATTTTCGCTAGCGGGGGGAACAGATACGCAGTATTTT.

The rearrangement links TRBV5-1 to TRBJ1-6; unclear D gene. The CDR3 totals 13 residues. Looked up from germline, CDR1 is SGHRS and CDR2 is YFSETQ. With 6 bases removed from V and 8 bases from J, the gap between germline ends came to 12 bases. The CDR3 sequence is CASNDQADSPLHF. The CDR3 nucleotides read TGCGCCAGCAATGACCAAGCCGATTCACCCCTCCACTTT. The whole variable domain, remainder taken from reference TRBV5-1 and TRBJ1-6, is KAGVTQTPRYLIKTRGQQVTLSCSPISGHRSVSWYQQTPGQGLQFLFEYFSETQRNKGNFPGRFSGRQFSNSRSEMNVSTLELGDSALYLCASNDQADSPLHFGNGTRLTVT.

V usage is TRBV7-2 and J usage is TRBJ2-7; the D call may be TRBD1 or TRBD2 (5 bases each). CDR3 length: 14 residues. In germline, CDR1 is SGHTA, CDR2 FQGNSA. The V and J ends lost 2 bases and 5 bases respectively, with 13 bases between them. The CDR3 DNA sequence: TGTGCCAGCAGCTTATACACTAGGGGAAACGAGCAGTACTTC. Its translation is CASSLYTRGNEQYF.

The rearrangement links TRBV3-1 to TRBJ2-5; no firm D call. The length of the CDR3 is 13 residues. The germline V gene encodes CDR1 LGHDT and CDR2 YNNKEL (reference sequence). V gave up 3 bases and J gave up 2 bases, with 7 bases separating them. CDR3: CASSHNSQETQYF. The CDR3 DNA reads TGTGCCAGCAGCCATAACTCGCAAGAGACCCAGTACTTC.

The chain has TRBV11-2 and TRBJ2-1; weak D call: TRBD2 (5 bases). This CDR3 spans 14 amino acids. The ends were cut back, 3 bases at V and 7 bases at J, with 13 bases in the middle. The germline CDR1 and CDR2 sequences are SGHAT and FQNNGV. The CDR3 spells CASSFSRGQNEQFF. For the CDR3, the DNA is TGTGCCAGCAGCTTTAGTCGAGGGCAGAATGAGCAGTTCTTC.

This chain joins TRBV7-7 and TRBJ2-3; D not certain. Trimming pared 5 bases from V and 4 bases from J, leaving 10 bases between. This CDR3 has 13 amino acids. Germline CDR1 is SSHAT and CDR2 is FNYEAQ (reference sequence). DNA of the CDR3: TGTGCCAGCAGCCCCGATTGGGCAGATACGCAGTATTTT. Amino acid sequence: CASSPDWADTQYF.

The chain uses TRBV7-3 and TRBJ2-1, with D unclear. This CDR3 is built from 15 residues. The germline V gene encodes CDR1 SGHTA and CDR2 FQGTGA. V lost 2 bases and J 2 bases, leaving 10 bases between the germline ends. Here the CDR3 DNA reads TGTGCCAGCAGCTTAGAACGGTACCCCTACAATGAGCAGTTCTTC. It translates to CASSLERYPYNEQFF.

V usage is TRBV6-5 and J usage is TRBJ2-1; 10 bases are shared with TRBD1. Germline V gene data show CDR1 as MNHEY and CDR2 as SVGAGI. V shed 0 bases, J shed 6 bases, and the junction held 5 bases outside the gene matches. This CDR3 comprises 16 residues. CDR3 DNA: TGTGCCAGCAGTTACTCCGGGACAGGGGTAGGCAATGAGCAGTTCTTC. This sequence encodes CASSYSGTGVGNEQFF.

V gene TRBV27 combines with J gene TRBJ1-6, with 7 bases fitting TRBD1. Losses at the gene ends were 5 bases for V and 2 bases for J; bases not matched to a gene: 0. CDR1 is MNHEY and CDR2 is SMNVEV in the germline V gene (reference sequence). This CDR3 is built from 14 residues. CDR3: CASSDRAYNSPLHF. CDR3 DNA: TGTGCCAGCAGTGACAGGGCCTATAATTCACCCCTCCACTTT.

The chain joins TRBV6-4 to TRBJ1-2; D might be TRBD1 (5 bases). There are 12 residues in the CDR3. The germline V gene encodes CDR1 MRHNA and CDR2 SNTAGT. Trimming pared 8 bases from V and 6 bases from J, leaving 13 bases between. CDR3 region: CASFSGTNGYTF. The CDR3 bases are TGTGCCAGCTTCTCCGGGACCAATGGCTACACCTTC.

The chain employs TRBV11-3 and TRBJ2-1; 11 positions match TRBD2. Germline lookup yields CDR1 SGHNT and CDR2 YENEEA. The CDR3 extends over 16 amino acids. V lost 5 bases, J lost 1 base, and 4 bases stayed unmatched. CDR3: CASSTRTSGSYNEQFF. CDR3 in DNA: TGTGCCAGCAGCACCCGGACTAGCGGGTCCTACAATGAGCAGTTCTTC.

The chain has TRBV2 and TRBJ1-1; D may be TRBD1 (6 bases). Germline lookup yields CDR1 SNHLY and CDR2 FYNNEI. This CDR3 has 13 residues. The ends were cut back, 8 bases at V and 2 bases at J, with 12 bases in the middle. CDR3 coding DNA: TGTGCCAGCGTCAGGACAGTCAACACTGAAGCTTTCTTT. Its protein product is CASVRTVNTEAFF.

The chain carries TRBV14 and TRBJ2-3; possibly TRBD2 for D (5 bases). Per the germline V gene, CDR1 is SGHDN and CDR2 is FVKESK. This CDR3 has 16 amino acids. V was cut by 5 bases and J by 6 bases, with 21 bases left in between. The CDR3 nucleotides are TGTGCCAGCAGCACCGACTCTGAGGTCGGGATCGATACGCAGTATTTT. This gives the protein CASSTDSEVGIDTQYF. The full variable domain, rest sourced from reference TRBV14 and TRBJ2-3, is EAGVTQFPSHSVIEKGQTVTLRCDPISGHDNLYWYRRVMGKEIKFLLHFVKESKQDESGMPNNRFLAERTGGTYSTLKVQPAELEDSGVYFCASSTDSEVGIDTQYFGPGTRLTVL.